This note documents a single TCR beta chain sequence. Antigen specificity is unknown. Losses at the gene ends were 4 bases for V and 7 bases for J; bases not matched to a gene: 7. This CDR3 spans 15 amino acids. Per germline, CDR1 KGHSH and CDR2 LQKENI. This sample is part of a study of blood T cells in healthy people across ages. General study findings and limits: Among long-lived donors, naive CD4+ cells were more numerous and diversity higher than in aged donors. The CMV status of each donor remained undetermined, and this could have confounded shifts in expanded clonotypes.

Next came a second PCR, run for about 7 to 12 cycles, which used a sample-barcoded 5' primer along with a J-beta primer mix. TCRdb itself ran the 5' RACE reads through MiXCR, one entry per CDR3 protein. The data contain over a million distinct CDR3 sequences, about 23% of them singletons. These data are also associated with another study on T cells of mothers and their children. That report adds: Samples came from a few healthy Caucasian mothers and their six children. Reads obtained per mother exceeded 9.5 million TCR beta CDR3 reads, with a few million obtained per child.

The chain uses TRBV18 and TRBJ2-1; the match to TRBD2 covers 10 bases. The receptor comes from a girl aged 2 to 9 in good health. The material sequenced was blood. In DNA, the CDR3 is TGTGCCAGCTCACACCAAGCGGGAGGGCCGAATGAGCAGTTCTTC. Translating gives CASSHQAGGPNEQFF.